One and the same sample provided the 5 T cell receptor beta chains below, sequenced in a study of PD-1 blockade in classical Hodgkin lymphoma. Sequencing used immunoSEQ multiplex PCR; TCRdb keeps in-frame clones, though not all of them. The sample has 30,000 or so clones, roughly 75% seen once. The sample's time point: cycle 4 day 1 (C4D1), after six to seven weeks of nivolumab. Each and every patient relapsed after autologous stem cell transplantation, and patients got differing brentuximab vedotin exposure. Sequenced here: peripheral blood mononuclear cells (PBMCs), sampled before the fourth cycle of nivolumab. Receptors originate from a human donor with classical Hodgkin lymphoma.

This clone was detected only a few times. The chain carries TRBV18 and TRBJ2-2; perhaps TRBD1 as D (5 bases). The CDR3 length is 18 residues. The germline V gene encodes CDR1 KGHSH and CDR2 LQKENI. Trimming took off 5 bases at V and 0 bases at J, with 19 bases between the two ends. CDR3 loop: CASSAKQVGGANTGELFF. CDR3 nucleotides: TGTGCCAGCTCAGCTAAACAGGTCGGCGGTGCGAACACCGGGGAGCTGTTTTTT. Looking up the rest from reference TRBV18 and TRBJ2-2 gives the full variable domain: NAGVMQNPRHLVRRRGQEARLRCSPMKGHSHVYWYRQLPEEGLKFMVYLQKENIIDESGMPKERFSAEFPKEGPSILRIQQVVRGDSAAYFCASSAKQVGGANTGELFFGEGSRLTVL.

CDR3 protein: CASSLAVNTEAFF. In DNA, the CDR3 is TGTGCCAGCAGCCTGGCCGTGAACACTGAAGCTTTCTTT. V and J are TRBV6-6 and TRBJ1-1; no reliable D call. V shed 6 bases and J shed 0 bases, with 8 bases lying between them. The germline V gene has CDR1 MNHNY and CDR2 SVGAGI (reference sequence). This CDR3 is 13 amino acids long.

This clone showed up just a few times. The CDR3 bases are TGTGCCAGCAGAGCAGCGAACAGCTCCTACAATGAGCAGTTCTTC. Translating gives CASRAANSSYNEQFF. The V gene is TRBV5-4, the J gene TRBJ2-1; D gene unclear. Trimming shortened V by 5 bases and J by 0 bases, and 12 bases separated the two germline ends. In germline, CDR1 is SGHNT, CDR2 YYREEE (reference sequence). This CDR3 is built from 15 residues.

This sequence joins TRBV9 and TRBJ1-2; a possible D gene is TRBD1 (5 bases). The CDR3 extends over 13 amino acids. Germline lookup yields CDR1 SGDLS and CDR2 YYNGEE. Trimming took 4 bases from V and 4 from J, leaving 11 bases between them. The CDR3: CASSLGLAYGYTF. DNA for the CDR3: TGTGCCAGCAGCCTGGGACTAGCCTATGGCTACACCTTC.

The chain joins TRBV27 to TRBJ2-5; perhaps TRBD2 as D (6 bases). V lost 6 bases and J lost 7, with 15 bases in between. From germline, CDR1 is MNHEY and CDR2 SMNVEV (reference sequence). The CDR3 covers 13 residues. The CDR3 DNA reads TGTGCCAGCAGCTCCCGGGGGATAGGGACCCAGTACTTC. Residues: CASSSRGIGTQYF.